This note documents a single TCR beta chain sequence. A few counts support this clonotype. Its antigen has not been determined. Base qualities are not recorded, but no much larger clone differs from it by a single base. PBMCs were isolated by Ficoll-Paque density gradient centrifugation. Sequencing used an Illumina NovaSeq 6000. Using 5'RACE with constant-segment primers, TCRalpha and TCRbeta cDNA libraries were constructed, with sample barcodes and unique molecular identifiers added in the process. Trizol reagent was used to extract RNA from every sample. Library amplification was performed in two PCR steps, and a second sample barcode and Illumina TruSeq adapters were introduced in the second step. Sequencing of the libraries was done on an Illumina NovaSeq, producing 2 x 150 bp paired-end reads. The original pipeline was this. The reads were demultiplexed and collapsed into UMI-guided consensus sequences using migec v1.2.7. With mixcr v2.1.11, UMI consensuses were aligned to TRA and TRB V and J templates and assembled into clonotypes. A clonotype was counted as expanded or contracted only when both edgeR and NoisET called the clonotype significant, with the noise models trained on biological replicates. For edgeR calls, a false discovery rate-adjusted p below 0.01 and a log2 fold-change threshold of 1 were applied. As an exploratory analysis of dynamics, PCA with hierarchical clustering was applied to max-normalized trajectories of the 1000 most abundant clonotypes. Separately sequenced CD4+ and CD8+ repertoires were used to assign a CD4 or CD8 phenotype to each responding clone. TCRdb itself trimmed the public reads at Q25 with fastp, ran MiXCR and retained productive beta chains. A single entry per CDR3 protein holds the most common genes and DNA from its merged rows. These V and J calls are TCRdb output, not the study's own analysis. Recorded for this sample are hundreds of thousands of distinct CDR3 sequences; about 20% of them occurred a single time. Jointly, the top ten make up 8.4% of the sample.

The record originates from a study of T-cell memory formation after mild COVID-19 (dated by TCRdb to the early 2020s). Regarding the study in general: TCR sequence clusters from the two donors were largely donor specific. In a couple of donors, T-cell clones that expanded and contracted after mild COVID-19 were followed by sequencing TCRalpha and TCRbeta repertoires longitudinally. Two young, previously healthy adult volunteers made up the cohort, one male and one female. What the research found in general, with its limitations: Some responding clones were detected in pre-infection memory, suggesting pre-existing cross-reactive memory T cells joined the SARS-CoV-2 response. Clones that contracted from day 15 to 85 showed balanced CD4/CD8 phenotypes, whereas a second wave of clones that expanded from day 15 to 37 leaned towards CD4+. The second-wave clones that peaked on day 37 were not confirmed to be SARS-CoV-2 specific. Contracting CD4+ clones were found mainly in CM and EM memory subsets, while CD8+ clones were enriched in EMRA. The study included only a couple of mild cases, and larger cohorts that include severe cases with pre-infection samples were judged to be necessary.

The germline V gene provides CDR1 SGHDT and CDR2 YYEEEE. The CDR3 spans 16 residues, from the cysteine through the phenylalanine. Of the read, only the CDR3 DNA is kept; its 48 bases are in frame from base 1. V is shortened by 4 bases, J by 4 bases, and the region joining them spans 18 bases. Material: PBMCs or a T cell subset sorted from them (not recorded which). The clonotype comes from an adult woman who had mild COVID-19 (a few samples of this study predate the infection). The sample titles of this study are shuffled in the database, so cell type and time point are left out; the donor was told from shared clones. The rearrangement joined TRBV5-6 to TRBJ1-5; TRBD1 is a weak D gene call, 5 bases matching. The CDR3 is CASSPSRDAFNQPQHF. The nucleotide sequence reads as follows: TGTGCCAGCAGCCCTTCCCGGGACGCCTTTAATCAGCCCCAGCATTTT. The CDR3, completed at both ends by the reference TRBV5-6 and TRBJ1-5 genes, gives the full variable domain DAGVTQSPTHLIKTRGQQVTLRCSPKSGHDTVSWYQQALGQGPQFIFQYYEEEERQRGNFPDRFSGHQFPNYSSELNVNALLLGDSALYLCASSPSRDAFNQPQHFGDGTRLSIL.